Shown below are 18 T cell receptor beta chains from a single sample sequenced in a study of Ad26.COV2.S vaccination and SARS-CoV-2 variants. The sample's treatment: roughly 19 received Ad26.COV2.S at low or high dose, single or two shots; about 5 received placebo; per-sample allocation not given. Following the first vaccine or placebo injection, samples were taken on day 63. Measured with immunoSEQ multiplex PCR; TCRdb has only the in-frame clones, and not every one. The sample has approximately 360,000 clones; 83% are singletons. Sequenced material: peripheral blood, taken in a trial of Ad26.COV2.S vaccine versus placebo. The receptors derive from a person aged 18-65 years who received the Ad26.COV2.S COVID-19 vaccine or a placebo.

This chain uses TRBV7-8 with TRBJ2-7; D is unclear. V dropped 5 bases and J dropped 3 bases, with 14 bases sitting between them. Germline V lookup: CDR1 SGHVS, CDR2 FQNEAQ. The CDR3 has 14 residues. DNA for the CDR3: TGTGCCAGCAGCCACGACGGCTTAATCTACGAGCAGTACTTC. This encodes CASSHDGLIYEQYF.

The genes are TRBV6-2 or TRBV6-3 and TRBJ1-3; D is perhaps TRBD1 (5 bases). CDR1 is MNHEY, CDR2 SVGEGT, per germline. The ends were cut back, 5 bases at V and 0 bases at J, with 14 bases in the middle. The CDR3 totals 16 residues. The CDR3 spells CASSRARAYSGNTIYF. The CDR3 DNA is TGTGCCAGCAGTCGGGCCAGGGCCTACTCTGGAAACACCATATATTTT.

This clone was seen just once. Here the CDR3 DNA reads TGTGCCAGCAGCCAAGAGACAGCCTTTAATGAAAAACTGTTTTTT. It specifies CASSQETAFNEKLFF. This chain joins TRBV4-2 and TRBJ1-4; the D gene is possibly TRBD1 (5 bases). The CDR3 extends over 15 amino acids. Germline CDR1 LGHNA, CDR2 YNFKEQ. The V end was cut by 0 bases, the J end by 4 bases, with 9 bases between.

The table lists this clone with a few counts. The CDR3: CAIKDRGANTEAFF. Here the CDR3 DNA reads TGTGCCATCAAGGACAGGGGCGCGAACACTGAAGCTTTCTTT. The V and J genes are TRBV10-3 and TRBJ1-1; 9 nucleotides agree with TRBD1. CDR1 and CDR2 from the germline V gene are ENHRY and SYGVKD. The CDR3 covers 14 residues. J was trimmed by 1 base and V by 7 bases; bases with no gene match: 4.

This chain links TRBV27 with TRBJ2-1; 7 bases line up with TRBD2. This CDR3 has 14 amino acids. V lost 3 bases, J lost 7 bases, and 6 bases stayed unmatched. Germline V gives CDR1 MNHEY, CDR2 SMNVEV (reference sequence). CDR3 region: CASSLSGRLNEQFF. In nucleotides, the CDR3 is TGTGCCAGCAGTTTGTCCGGGAGGTTGAATGAGCAGTTCTTC.

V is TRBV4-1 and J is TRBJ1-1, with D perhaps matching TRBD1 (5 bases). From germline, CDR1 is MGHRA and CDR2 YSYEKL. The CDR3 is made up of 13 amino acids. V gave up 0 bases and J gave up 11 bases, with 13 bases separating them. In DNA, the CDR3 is TGCGCCAGCAGCCAAGAAGAACGGGGGAGGGCTTTCTTT. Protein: CASSQEERGRAFF.

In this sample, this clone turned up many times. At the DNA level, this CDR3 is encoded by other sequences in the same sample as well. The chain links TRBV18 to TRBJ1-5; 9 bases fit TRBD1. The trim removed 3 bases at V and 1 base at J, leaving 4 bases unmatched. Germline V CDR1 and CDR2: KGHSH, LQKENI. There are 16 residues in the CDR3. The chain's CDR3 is CASSPSGTGSNQPQHF. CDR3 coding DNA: TGTGCCAGCTCACCTTCCGGGACAGGGAGCAATCAGCCCCAGCATTTT. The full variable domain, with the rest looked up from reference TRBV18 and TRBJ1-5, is NAGVMQNPRHLVRRRGQEARLRCSPMKGHSHVYWYRQLPEEGLKFMVYLQKENIIDESGMPKERFSAEFPKEGPSILRIQQVVRGDSAAYFCASSPSGTGSNQPQHFGDGTRLSIL.

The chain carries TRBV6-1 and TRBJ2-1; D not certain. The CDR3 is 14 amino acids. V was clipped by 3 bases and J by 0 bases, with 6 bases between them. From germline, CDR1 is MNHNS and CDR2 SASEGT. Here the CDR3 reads CASSEWSSYNEQFF. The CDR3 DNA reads TGTGCCAGCAGTGAGTGGAGCTCCTACAATGAGCAGTTCTTC.

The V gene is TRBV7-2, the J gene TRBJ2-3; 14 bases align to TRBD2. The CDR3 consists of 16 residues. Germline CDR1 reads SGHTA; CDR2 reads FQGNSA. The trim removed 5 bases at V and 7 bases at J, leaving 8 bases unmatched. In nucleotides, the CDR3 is TGTGCCAGCAGCCCCCGACTAGCGGGGGGGCCGAATACGCAGTATTTT. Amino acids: CASSPRLAGGPNTQYF.

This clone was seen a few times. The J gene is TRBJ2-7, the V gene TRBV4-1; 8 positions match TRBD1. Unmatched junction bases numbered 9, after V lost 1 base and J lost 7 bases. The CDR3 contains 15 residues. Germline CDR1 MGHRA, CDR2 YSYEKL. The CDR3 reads CASSQVLRGRREQYF. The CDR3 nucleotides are TGCGCCAGCAGCCAAGTTCTCAGGGGGCGCCGAGAGCAGTACTTC.

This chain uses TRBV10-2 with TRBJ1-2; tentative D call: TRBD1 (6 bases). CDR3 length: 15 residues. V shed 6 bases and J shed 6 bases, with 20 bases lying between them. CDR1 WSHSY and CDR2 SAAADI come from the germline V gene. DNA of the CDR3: TGCGCCAGCAGAGAGGGGGAACAGGGCAGAAATGGCTACACCTTC. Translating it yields CASREGEQGRNGYTF.

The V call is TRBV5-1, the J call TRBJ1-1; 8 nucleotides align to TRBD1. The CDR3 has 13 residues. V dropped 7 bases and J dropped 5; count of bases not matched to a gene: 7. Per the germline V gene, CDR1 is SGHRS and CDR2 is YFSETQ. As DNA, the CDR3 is TGCGCCAGCGGCGGACAGGGTTTGACTGAAGCTTTCTTT. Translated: CASGGQGLTEAFF.

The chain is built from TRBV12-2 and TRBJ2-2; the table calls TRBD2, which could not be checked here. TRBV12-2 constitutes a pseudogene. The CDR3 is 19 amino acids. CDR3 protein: CASRLGTSGGAYNTGELFF. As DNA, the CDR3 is TGTGCAAGTCGCTTAGGGACTAGCGGGGGGGCATATAACACCGGGGAGCTGTTTTTT.

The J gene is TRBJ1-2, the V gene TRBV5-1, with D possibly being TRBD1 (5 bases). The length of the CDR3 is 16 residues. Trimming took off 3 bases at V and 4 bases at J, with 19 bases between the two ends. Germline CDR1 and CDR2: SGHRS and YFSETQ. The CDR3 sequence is CASSWRADTTVYGYTF. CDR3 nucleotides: TGCGCCAGCAGCTGGAGGGCGGACACGACAGTCTATGGCTACACCTTC. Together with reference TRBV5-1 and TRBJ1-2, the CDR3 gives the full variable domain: KAGVTQTPRYLIKTRGQQVTLSCSPISGHRSVSWYQQTPGQGLQFLFEYFSETQRNKGNFPGRFSGRQFSNSRSEMNVSTLELGDSALYLCASSWRADTTVYGYTFGSGTRLTVV.

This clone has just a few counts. CDR3 nucleotides: TGTGCCAGCAGCTTAGATCCCAGACCTTATAATTCACCCCTCCACTTT. It is translated as CASSLDPRPYNSPLHF. The rearrangement joins TRBV11-2 to TRBJ1-6; D remains ambiguous. The CDR3 sequence is 16 residues long. Trimming removed 0 bases from V and 4 bases from J, with 10 bases in between. CDR1 and CDR2 from the germline V gene are SGHAT and FQNNGV.

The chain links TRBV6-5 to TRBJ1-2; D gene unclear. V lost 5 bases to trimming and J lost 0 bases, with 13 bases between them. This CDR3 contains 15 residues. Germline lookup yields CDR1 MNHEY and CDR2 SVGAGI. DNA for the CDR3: TGTGCCAGCAGTCTCACAGCAATAGCTAACTATGGCTACACCTTC. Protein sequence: CASSLTAIANYGYTF.

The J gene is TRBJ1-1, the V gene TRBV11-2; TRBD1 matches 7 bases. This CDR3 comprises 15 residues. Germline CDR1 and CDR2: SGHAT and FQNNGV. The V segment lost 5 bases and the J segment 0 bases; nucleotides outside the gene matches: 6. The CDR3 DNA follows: TGTGCCAGCAGCCCGCGACAGGGTATGAACACTGAAGCTTTCTTT. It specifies CASSPRQGMNTEAFF.

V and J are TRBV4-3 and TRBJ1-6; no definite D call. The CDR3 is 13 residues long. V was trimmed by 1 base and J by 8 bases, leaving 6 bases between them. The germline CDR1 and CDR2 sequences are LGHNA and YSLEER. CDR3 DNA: TGCGCCAGCAGCCAAGCGCGGTATTCACCCCTCCACTTT. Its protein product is CASSQARYSPLHF.